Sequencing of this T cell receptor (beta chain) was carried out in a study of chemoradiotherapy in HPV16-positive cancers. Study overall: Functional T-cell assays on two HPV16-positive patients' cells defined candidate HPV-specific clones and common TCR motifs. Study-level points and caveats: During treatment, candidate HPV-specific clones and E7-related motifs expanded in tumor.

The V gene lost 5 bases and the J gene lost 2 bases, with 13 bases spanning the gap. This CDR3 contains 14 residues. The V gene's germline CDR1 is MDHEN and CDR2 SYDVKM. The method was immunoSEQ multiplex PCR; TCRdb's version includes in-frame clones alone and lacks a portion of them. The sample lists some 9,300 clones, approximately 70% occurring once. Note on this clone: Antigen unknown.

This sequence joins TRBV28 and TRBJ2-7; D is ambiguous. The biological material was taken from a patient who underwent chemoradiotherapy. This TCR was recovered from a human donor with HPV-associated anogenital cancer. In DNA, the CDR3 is TGTGCCAGCAGTAACCATCAGCGAACCTACGAGCAGTACTTC. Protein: CASSNHQRTYEQYF.